Following are 19 T cell receptor beta chains from one sample sequenced in a study of CD8+ T cells in alopecia areata. Once RNA had been extracted, it was reverse transcribed into cDNA to act as the sequencing template. Sequenced by immunoSEQ multiplex PCR; TCRdb stores in-frame clones only, minus some. The sample shows roughly 210,000 clones, less than 50% of them seen only once. Treatment noted: oral pan-JAK inhibitor, 5-10 mg twice daily. This specimen was CD4+ T cells sorted from blood, taken at approximately week 37, from a patient treated with tofacitinib. All receptors derive from a human donor with alopecia areata.

This clone has a handful of counts. This could be a read error, since a much larger clone is one nucleotide away. The CDR3 here is CASSQSFETQYF. The DNA of the CDR3 is TGTGCCAGCAGCCAAAGTTTCGAGACCCAGTACTTC. The chain links TRBV4-2 to TRBJ2-5; D gene uncertain. This CDR3 is 12 amino acids long. V dropped 2 bases and J dropped 5 bases, with 6 bases sitting between them. CDR1 is LGHNA and CDR2 is YNFKEQ in the germline V gene.

The chain employs TRBV5-1 and TRBJ2-7; no firm D call. Germline CDR1 and CDR2: SGHRS and YFSETQ. Trimming pared 0 bases from V and 4 bases from J, leaving 8 bases between. The CDR3 covers 13 residues. Here the CDR3 DNA reads TGCGCCAGCAGCTTGGGGTTGAGGTACGAGCAGTACTTC. The encoded protein is CASSLGLRYEQYF. Based on the CDR3 plus reference TRBV5-1 and TRBJ2-7, the full variable domain is KAGVTQTPRYLIKTRGQQVTLSCSPISGHRSVSWYQQTPGQGLQFLFEYFSETQRNKGNFPGRFSGRQFSNSRSEMNVSTLELGDSALYLCASSLGLRYEQYFGPGTRLTVT.

The V and J genes are TRBV29-1 and TRBJ2-3; weak D call: TRBD2 (6 bases). V was trimmed by 7 bases and J by 6 bases, leaving 14 bases between them. CDR1 SQVTM and CDR2 ANQGSEA come from the germline V gene. The CDR3 length is 12 residues. The CDR3: CSDGTEKDTQYF. The CDR3 nucleotides are TGCAGCGACGGGACTGAAAAGGATACGCAGTATTTT.

This clone appeared a few times. The genes are TRBV7-2 and TRBJ2-1; D might be TRBD1 or TRBD2, each matching 5 bases. V lost 5 bases and J 11 bases, leaving 13 bases between the germline ends. The CDR3 is made up of 12 amino acids. Per the germline V gene, CDR1 is SGHTA and CDR2 is FQGNSA. This CDR3 reads CASSPRDGQQFF. The CDR3, as DNA: TGTGCCAGCAGCCCTAGGGACGGACAGCAGTTCTTC.

V is TRBV11-2 and J is TRBJ2-7; 14 bases agree with TRBD2. CDR3 length: 14 amino acids. Unmatched junction bases numbered 2, after V lost 5 bases and J lost 5 bases. Germline V lookup: CDR1 SGHAT, CDR2 FQNNGV. CDR3 sequence reads: CASSKGLAGDEQYF. The CDR3 DNA sequence: TGTGCCAGCAGCAAGGGACTAGCGGGAGACGAGCAGTACTTC.

This clone appeared a few times. The V call is TRBV10-3, the J call TRBJ2-3; 10 positions agree with TRBD2. Germline-derived CDR1 and CDR2 are ENHRY and SYGVKD. The CDR3 spans 15 residues. Losses at the gene ends were 4 bases for V and 5 bases for J; bases not matched to a gene: 6. CDR3 sequence: CAISVSGRAEDTQYF. For the CDR3, the DNA is TGTGCCATCAGTGTAAGCGGGAGGGCCGAAGATACGCAGTATTTT.

The chain links TRBV2 to TRBJ2-7; D gene uncertain. The germline V and J ends were trimmed by 3 bases and 2 bases, with 8 bases remaining between them. This CDR3 has 13 amino acids. The germline V gene has CDR1 SNHLY and CDR2 FYNNEI. Written as DNA, the CDR3 is TGTGCCAGCAGTGATAAGACACCCTACGAGCAGTACTTC. Protein sequence: CASSDKTPYEQYF.

The chain combines TRBV7-6 with TRBJ2-3; D is unclear. The V and J ends lost 5 bases and 5 bases respectively, with 11 bases between them. The CDR3 contains 13 residues. In germline, CDR1 is SGHVS, CDR2 FNYEAQ. This CDR3 is CASSPDPQDTQYF. In DNA form, the CDR3 reads TGTGCCAGCAGCCCCGATCCCCAAGATACGCAGTATTTT.

This clone was counted between two and nine times. CDR3 sequence reads: CSVVPSTDTQYF. As DNA, the CDR3 is TGCAGCGTTGTCCCAAGCACAGATACGCAGTATTTT. The gene calls are TRBV29-1 and TRBJ2-3; D uncertain. Germline V gives CDR1 SQVTM, CDR2 ANQGSEA. Trimming took off 4 bases at V and 0 bases at J, with 5 bases between the two ends. The CDR3 is made up of 12 amino acids.

The J gene is TRBJ1-5, the V gene TRBV6-1, with no clear D. V lost 7 bases to trimming and J lost 4 bases, with 11 bases between them. The CDR3 has 13 residues. Germline CDR1 reads MNHNS; CDR2 reads SASEGT. The CDR3 spells CASTPGGNQPQHF. CDR3 coding DNA: TGTGCCAGCACCCCCGGCGGGAATCAGCCCCAGCATTTT.

Ten or more counts support this clone. J is TRBJ2-7 and V is TRBV27; 11 bases are shared with TRBD2. Germline CDR1 and CDR2: MNHEY and SMNVEV (reference sequence). The V segment lost 3 bases and the J segment 3 bases; nucleotides outside the gene matches: 13. The CDR3 is 18 amino acids. As DNA, the CDR3 is TGTGCCAGCAGTTTTGGCAGGTCCGGGACTAGCGGATTCTACGAGCAGTACTTC. Translating gives CASSFGRSGTSGFYEQYF.

The chain combines TRBV2 with TRBJ2-4, with 8 bases identical to TRBD2. With V trimmed by 1 base and J by 2 bases, 1 base remained unmatched. The CDR3 contains 15 residues. Germline V gene sequence: CDR1 SNHLY, CDR2 FYNNEI. As DNA, the CDR3 is TGTGCCAGCAGTGAAGTTAGCGGGACCAAAAACATTCAGTACTTC. Protein: CASSEVSGTKNIQYF.

The chain links TRBV6-6 to TRBJ2-4; no reliable D call. V was trimmed by 0 bases and J by 1 base, leaving 7 bases between them. Germline CDR1 MNHNY, CDR2 SVGAGI (reference sequence). CDR3 size: 15 residues. In DNA, the CDR3 is TGTGCCAGCAGTTACTCCCCGGCGGCCAAAAACATTCAGTACTTC. Protein sequence: CASSYSPAAKNIQYF.

The chain has TRBV4-2 and TRBJ1-2; D is possibly TRBD1 (6 bases). The CDR3 sequence is 15 residues long. The V gene lost 0 bases and the J gene lost 8 bases, with 16 bases spanning the gap. Germline CDR1 is LGHNA and CDR2 is YNFKEQ. The CDR3 sequence: CASSQDPGGQKGYTF. Written as DNA, the CDR3 is TGTGCCAGCAGCCAAGATCCCGGGGGGCAAAAAGGCTACACCTTC.

Written as DNA, the CDR3 is TGCAGCGTTCCCCACGGATCGGTTAACTATGGCTACACCTTC. Its translation is CSVPHGSVNYGYTF. V and J are TRBV29-1 and TRBJ1-2; D unclear. Germline V gene lookup returns CDR1 SQVTM and CDR2 ANQGSEA. Trimming took off 5 bases at V and 1 base at J, with 14 bases between the two ends. This CDR3 comprises 14 residues.

The chain uses TRBV6-5 and TRBJ2-5; D is possibly TRBD2 (6 bases). CDR1 and CDR2 (germline): MNHEY, SVGAGI. CDR3 length equals 12 residues. V lost 10 bases and J lost 5, with 14 bases in between. The CDR3 DNA sequence: TGTGCCACCACGACTGCGGGGGAGACCCAGTACTTC. Amino acid sequence: CATTTAGETQYF.

There are many counts of this clone. The chain is built from TRBV5-1 and TRBJ1-4; D possibly corresponds to TRBD1 (5 bases). CDR3 length: 15 amino acids. With 4 bases removed from V and 7 bases from J, the gap between germline ends came to 17 bases. Looked up from germline, CDR1 is SGHRS and CDR2 is YFSETQ. CDR3 bases: TGCGCCAGCAGCCCCTCAGGGTCAGGAGGTGAAAAACTGTTTTTT. It specifies CASSPSGSGGEKLFF.

This chain connects TRBV13 to TRBJ2-5, with 12 bases lining up with TRBD2. CDR1 and CDR2 from the germline V gene are PRHDT and FYEKMQ (reference sequence). With 5 bases clipped from V and 3 bases from J, the junction kept 10 bases outside the gene matches. The CDR3 spans 17 residues. The CDR3 bases are TGTGCCAGCAGCATCCGAGTGACTAGCGGGAGTAAAGAGACCCAGTACTTC. It specifies CASSIRVTSGSKETQYF.

This clone was recorded a few times. The chain recombines TRBV29-1 with TRBJ1-1; D remains unclear. The CDR3 contains 10 residues. CDR1 and CDR2 from the germline V gene are SQVTM and ANQGSEA. Deletions cut 5 bases from V and 6 bases from J, with 7 bases between. Here the CDR3 reads CSVSTSEAFF. The CDR3, as DNA: TGCAGCGTTTCAACGTCTGAAGCTTTCTTT.